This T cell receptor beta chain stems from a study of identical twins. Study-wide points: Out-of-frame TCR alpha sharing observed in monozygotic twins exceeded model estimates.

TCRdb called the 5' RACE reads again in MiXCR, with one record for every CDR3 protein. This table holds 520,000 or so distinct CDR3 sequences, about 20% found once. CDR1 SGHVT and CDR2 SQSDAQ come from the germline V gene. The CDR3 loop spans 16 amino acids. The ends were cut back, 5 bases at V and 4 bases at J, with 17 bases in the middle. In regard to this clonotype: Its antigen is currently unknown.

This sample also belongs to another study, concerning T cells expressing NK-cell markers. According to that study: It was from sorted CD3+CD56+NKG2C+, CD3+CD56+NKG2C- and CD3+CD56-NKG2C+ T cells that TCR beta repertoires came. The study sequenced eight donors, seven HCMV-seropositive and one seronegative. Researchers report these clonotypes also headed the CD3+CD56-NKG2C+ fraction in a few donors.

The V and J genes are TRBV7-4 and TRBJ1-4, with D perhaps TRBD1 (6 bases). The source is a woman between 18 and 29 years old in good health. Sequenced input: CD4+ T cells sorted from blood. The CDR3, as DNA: TGTGCCAGCAGCCCGGACAGCGAGACCCGTAATGAAAAACTGTTTTTT. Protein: CASSPDSETRNEKLFF. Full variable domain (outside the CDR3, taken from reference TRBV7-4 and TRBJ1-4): GAGVSQSPRYKVAKRGRDVALRCDSISGHVTLYWYRQTLGQGSEVLTYSQSDAQRDKSGRPSGRFSAERPERSVSTLKIQRTEQGDSAVYLCASSPDSETRNEKLFFGSGTQLSVL.